These T cell receptor beta chains were read from a single sample in a study of OX40 agonist ivuxolimab in advanced cancers. This table comes from immunoSEQ multiplex PCR, and its TCRdb copy is limited to in-frame clones, with some not included. The data hold some 79,000 clones, with around 90% observed a single time. This sample comprised CD4+ or CD8+ T cells sorted from blood, obtained in a trial of the OX40 agonist ivuxolimab. All receptors come from an adult with an advanced solid tumor such as melanoma, head and neck, liver or kidney cancer. The CDR3 runs from the conserved cysteine through the conserved F or W. A D gene is named only where the DNA matches it firmly. For some rows the clone size is stated as once, few or many, or as a class when expanded; others skip it.

j_call | d_call | cdr3_length | clone_size | v_call | cdr3_nt | cdr3_aa
TRBJ2-7 | TRBD2 | 15 | NA | TRBV28 | TGTGCCAGCAGTGAACCCGGGACTAGTTCCTACGAGCAGTACTTC | CASSEPGTSSYEQYF
TRBJ1-5 | NA | 12 | once | TRBV28 | TGTGCCAGCAGTTTATGGCAGCAGCCCCAGCATTTT | CASSLWQQPQHF
TRBJ2-7 | TRBD2 | 15 | once | TRBV28 | TGTGCCAGCAGTCGACTAGCGGGAGGACAAGGCGAGCAGTACTTC | CASSRLAGGQGEQYF
TRBJ1-1 | NA | 11 | NA | TRBV10-3 | TGTGCCATCAGTACAGGGTACGAAGCTTTCTTT | CAISTGYEAFF
TRBJ2-4 | NA | 14 | once | TRBV25-1 | TGTGCCAGCAGTGAAAACAGGGTCGAAAACATTCAGTACTTC | CASSENRVENIQYF
TRBJ2-1 | TRBD2 | 14 | NA | TRBV6-1 | TGTGCCAGCATTCAGGGGATTAGCGGGGCTGAGCAGTTCTTC | CASIQGISGAEQFF
TRBJ2-7 | TRBD2 | 15 | NA | TRBV5-4 | TGTGCCAGCAGCCATACTAGCGGCGATAACTACGAGCAGTACTTC | CASSHTSGDNYEQYF
TRBJ1-2 | NA | 14 | NA | TRBV7-8 | TGTGCCAGCAGCCCAACGACGGACATATATGGCTACACCTTC | CASSPTTDIYGYTF
TRBJ2-1 | NA | 15 | NA | TRBV11-1 | TGTGCCAGCAGCCCACAGACCCACTCCTACAATGAGCAGTTCTTC | CASSPQTHSYNEQFF
TRBJ1-1 | TRBD1 | 15 | NA | TRBV6-1 | TGTGCCAGCAGTGAAATGGGACAGGGGGGGACTGAAGCTTTCTTT | CASSEMGQGGTEAFF
TRBJ2-1 | NA | 14 | NA | TRBV6-1 | TGTGCCAGCACCCGAGGGTTCTCCTACAATGAGCAGTTCTTC | CASTRGFSYNEQFF
TRBJ2-5 | NA | 13 | NA | TRBV29-1 | TGCAGCGTTGAGAGCAGTGGTAAAGAGACCCAGTACTTC | CSVESSGKETQYF
TRBJ2-1 | NA | 15 | once | TRBV9 | TGTGCCAGCAGCATTAGCGGAATCTCCTACAATGAGCAGTTCTTC | CASSISGISYNEQFF
TRBJ2-5 | NA | 15 | NA | TRBV19 | TGTGCCAGTAGACCTACGGGATTCGTGGGGGAGACCCAGTACTTC | CASRPTGFVGETQYF
TRBJ1-1 | NA | 15 | few | TRBV5-1 | TGCGCCAGCAGCTTGGTGGGGGACCCTTCGACTGAAGCTTTCTTT | CASSLVGDPSTEAFF
TRBJ2-1 | TRBD1 | 13 | NA | TRBV9 | TGTGCCAGCAGCGCCCCAGGGGGAAATGAGCAGTTCTTC | CASSAPGGNEQFF
TRBJ2-2 | TRBD2 | 15 | once | TRBV7-8 | TGTGCCAGCGTGACTAGCGGGAGTGGTACCGGGGAGCTGTTTTTT | CASVTSGSGTGELFF
TRBJ2-3 | NA | 11 | NA | TRBV2 | TGTGCCAGCAGGGCGGAGGATACGCAGTATTTT | CASRAEDTQYF
TRBJ2-1 | NA | 12 | NA | TRBV10-1 | TGCGCCAGCAGTGAAAATAGCAATGAGCAGTTCTTC | CASSENSNEQFF
TRBJ2-5 | TRBD1 | 14 | NA | TRBV5-4 | TGTGCCAGCAGCCGGGGACAGGCAGAAGAGACCCAGTACTTC | CASSRGQAEETQYF
TRBJ2-4 | NA | 13 | NA | TRBV10-1 | TGCGCCAGCAGCCAGGGGGCCAAAAACATTCAGTACTTC | CASSQGAKNIQYF
TRBJ2-3 | NA | 17 | NA | TRBV7-3 | TGTGCCAGCAGCCTACAGGGCCGTGGGGCGGGCACAGATACGCAGTATTTT | CASSLQGRGAGTDTQYF
TRBJ2-7 | NA | 15 | NA | TRBV5-8 | TGTGCCAGCAGCTACCGCCCGCGGCCGAGGGACGAGCAGTACTTC | CASSYRPRPRDEQYF
TRBJ1-5 | NA | 12 | NA | TRBV6-1 | TGTGCCAGCAGCGGGGGGAATCAGCCCCAGCATTTT | CASSGGNQPQHF
TRBJ2-1 | NA | 14 | NA | TRBV6-6 | TGTGCCAGCAAAGGGGGAGTAGAGGGGAATGAGCAGTTCTTC | CASKGGVEGNEQFF
TRBJ2-7 | NA | 14 | once | TRBV10-3 | TGTGCCAGCAGTGAACGACACCTCTCCTACGAGCAGTACTTC | CASSERHLSYEQYF
TRBJ1-2 | NA | 14 | NA | TRBV6-5 | TGTGCCAGCAGGAGGACAGCCGACCTCTATGGCTACACCTTC | CASRRTADLYGYTF
TRBJ1-6 | TRBD1 | 15 | NA | TRBV5-4 | TGTGCCAGCACCACCCCGGGACAGGGGAATTCACCCCTCCACTTT | CASTTPGQGNSPLHF
TRBJ2-7 | NA | 13 | NA | TRBV19 | TGTGCCAGTAGTATAAACAGGGAGTGCGAGCAGTACTTC | CASSINRECEQYF
TRBJ1-1 | TRBD1 | 15 | few | TRBV5-1 | TGCGCCAGCAGCGACCAAGGGACAGAGAACACTGAAGCTTTCTTT | CASSDQGTENTEAFF
TRBJ1-1 | TRBD1 | 15 | NA | TRBV4-1 | TGCGCCAGCAGCCAAGCGGGACAGGGAAACACTGAAGCTTTCTTT | CASSQAGQGNTEAFF
TRBJ1-1 | NA | 15 | NA | TRBV5-1 | TGCGCCAGCAGCTGGGGAGGAGGGTCGAACACTGAAGCTTTCTTT | CASSWGGGSNTEAFF
TRBJ2-7 | TRBD1 | 14 | NA | TRBV2 | TGTGCCAGTAGGGACAGGGTGTTTTCCTACGAGCAGTACTTC | CASRDRVFSYEQYF
TRBJ1-4 | TRBD1 | 14 | NA | TRBV7-9 | TGTGCCAGCAGCCCTGGACAGGGGGGGGTAAAACTGTTTTTT | CASSPGQGGVKLFF
TRBJ2-5 | NA | 15 | NA | TRBV9 | TGTGCCAGCAGCGTAGGTGGGTGGGGGGACGAGACCCAGTACTTC | CASSVGGWGDETQYF
TRBJ2-7 | NA | 14 | NA | TRBV5-1 | TGCGCCAGCAGTTCGAAAGGGGACTCCTACGAGCAGTACTTC | CASSSKGDSYEQYF
TRBJ2-3 | TRBD2 | 13 | NA | TRBV7-3 | TGTGCCAGCAGCCGGGACGGGACTAGTTCTCAGTATTTT | CASSRDGTSSQYF
TRBJ2-3 | TRBD2 | 16 | NA | TRBV4-1 | TGCGCCAGCAGCCAGAAAGGGGCGGGAGGTACAGATACGCAGTATTTT | CASSQKGAGGTDTQYF
TRBJ1-1 | NA | 13 | NA | TRBV6-5 | TGTGCCAGCAGTTACAATCGACCTCCTGAAGCTTTCTTT | CASSYNRPPEAFF